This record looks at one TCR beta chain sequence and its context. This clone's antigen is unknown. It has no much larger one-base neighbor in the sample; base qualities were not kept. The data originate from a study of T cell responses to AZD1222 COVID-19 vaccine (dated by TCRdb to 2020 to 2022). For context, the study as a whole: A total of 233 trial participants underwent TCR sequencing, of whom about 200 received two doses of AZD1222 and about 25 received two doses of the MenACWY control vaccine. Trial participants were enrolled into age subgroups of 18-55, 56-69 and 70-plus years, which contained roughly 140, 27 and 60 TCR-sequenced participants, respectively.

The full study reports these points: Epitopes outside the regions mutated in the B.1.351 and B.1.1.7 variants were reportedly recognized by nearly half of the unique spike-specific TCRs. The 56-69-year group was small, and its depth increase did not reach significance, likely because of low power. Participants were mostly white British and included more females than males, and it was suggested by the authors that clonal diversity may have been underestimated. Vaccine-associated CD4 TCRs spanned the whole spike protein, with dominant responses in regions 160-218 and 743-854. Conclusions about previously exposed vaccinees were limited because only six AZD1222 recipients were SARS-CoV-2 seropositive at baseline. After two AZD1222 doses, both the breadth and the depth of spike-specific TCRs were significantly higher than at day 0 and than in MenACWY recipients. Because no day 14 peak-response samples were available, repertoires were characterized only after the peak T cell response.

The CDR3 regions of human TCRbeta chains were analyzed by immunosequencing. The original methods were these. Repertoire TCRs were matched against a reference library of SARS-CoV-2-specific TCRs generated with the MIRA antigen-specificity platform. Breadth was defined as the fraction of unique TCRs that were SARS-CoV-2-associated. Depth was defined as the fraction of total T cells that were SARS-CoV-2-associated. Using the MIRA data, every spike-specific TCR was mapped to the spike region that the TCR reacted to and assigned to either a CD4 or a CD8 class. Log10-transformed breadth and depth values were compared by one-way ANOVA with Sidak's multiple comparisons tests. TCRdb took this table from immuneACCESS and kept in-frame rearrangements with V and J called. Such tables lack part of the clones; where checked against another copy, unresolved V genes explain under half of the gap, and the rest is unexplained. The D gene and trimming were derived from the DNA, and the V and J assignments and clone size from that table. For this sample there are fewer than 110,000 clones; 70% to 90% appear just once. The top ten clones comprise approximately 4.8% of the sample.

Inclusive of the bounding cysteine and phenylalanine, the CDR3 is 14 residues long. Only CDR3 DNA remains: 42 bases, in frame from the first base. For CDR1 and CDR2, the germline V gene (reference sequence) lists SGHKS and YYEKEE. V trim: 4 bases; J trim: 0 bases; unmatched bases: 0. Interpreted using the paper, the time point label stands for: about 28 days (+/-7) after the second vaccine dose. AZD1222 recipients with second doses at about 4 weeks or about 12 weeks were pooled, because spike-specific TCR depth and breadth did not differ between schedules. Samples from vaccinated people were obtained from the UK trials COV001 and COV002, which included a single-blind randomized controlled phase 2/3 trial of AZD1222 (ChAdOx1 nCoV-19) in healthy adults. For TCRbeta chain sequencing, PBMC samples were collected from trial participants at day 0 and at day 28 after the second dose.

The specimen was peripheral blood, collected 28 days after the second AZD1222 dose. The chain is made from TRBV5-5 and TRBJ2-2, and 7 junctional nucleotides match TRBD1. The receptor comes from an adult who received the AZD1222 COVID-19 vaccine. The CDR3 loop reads CASSTGANTGELFF. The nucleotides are TGTGCCAGCAGCACAGGGGCGAACACCGGGGAGCTGTTTTTT.